This T cell receptor (beta chain) was sequenced for a study of shared clonotypes between healthy human individuals. Per the authors' pipeline: ImmunoSEQ gave junction-only sequences without quality scores, so filtering differed. Profiled with immunoSEQ multiplex PCR; TCRdb holds only in-frame clones, not every one. The DNA gave D and trimming, while V, J and clone size come from that table. In the table there are over 2,000,000 clones, over 85% of which are singletons. With regard to this clone: Its antigen is undetermined.

CD8 cells regarded as naive lacked CD45RO, were positively chosen for CCR7, and omitted terminally differentiated effector memory CD45RA+ cells. Germline V gene data show CDR1 as SGHDT and CDR2 as YYEEEE. The V end lost 3 bases, the J end lost 1 base, and 10 bases lay between the germline ends. The CDR3 sequence is 14 residues long. Findings of the study overall: Compared with memory subsets, naive subsets generally had larger estimated richness.

The material sequenced was naive CD8+ T cells from PBMCs. The clonotype comes from a man younger than 35 in good health. Some clones in this sample may be carry-over from other donors' samples. This chain links TRBV5-6 with TRBJ2-5; TRBD2 might be the D (6 bases). DNA for the CDR3: TGTGCCAGCAGCTACCCGGGGGTCCAAGAGACCCAGTACTTC. It translates to CASSYPGVQETQYF.